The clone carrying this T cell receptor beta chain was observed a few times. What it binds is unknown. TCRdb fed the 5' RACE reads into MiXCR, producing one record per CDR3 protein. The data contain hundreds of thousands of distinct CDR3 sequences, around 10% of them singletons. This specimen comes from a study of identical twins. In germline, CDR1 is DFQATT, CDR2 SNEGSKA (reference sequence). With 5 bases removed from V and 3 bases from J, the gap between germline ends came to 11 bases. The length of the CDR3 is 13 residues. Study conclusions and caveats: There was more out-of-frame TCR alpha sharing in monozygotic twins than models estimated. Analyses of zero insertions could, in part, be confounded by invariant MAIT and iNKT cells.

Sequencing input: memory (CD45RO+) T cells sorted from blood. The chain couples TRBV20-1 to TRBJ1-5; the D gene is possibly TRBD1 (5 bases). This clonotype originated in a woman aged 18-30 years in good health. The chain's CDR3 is CSAQTAPNQPQHF. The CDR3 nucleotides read TGCAGTGCTCAGACAGCTCCCAATCAGCCCCAGCATTTT.